What follows are 22 T cell receptor beta chains derived from one specimen sequenced in a study of cytomegalovirus exposure and HLA in healthy donors. Primers included in the PCR were 60 Vbeta and 13 Jbeta primers. Sequencing used immunoSEQ multiplex PCR; TCRdb keeps in-frame clones, though not all of them. The sample records 95,000 to 150,000 clones, around 75% being singletons. The sample was PBMCs. These receptors all come from a woman aged 45-60 years in good health and CMV-seronegative.

The rearrangement links TRBV19 to TRBJ2-3; 10 positions match TRBD2. V dropped 5 bases and J dropped 7; count of bases not matched to a gene: 12. Germline CDR1 and CDR2: LNHDA and SQIVND (reference sequence). The CDR3 is made up of 16 amino acids. CDR3 bases: TGTGCCAGTAGTCCCCTAGCGGGGGCCACGTCGCATACGCAGTATTTT. Amino acids: CASSPLAGATSHTQYF.

This sequence joins TRBV28 and TRBJ1-3, with unresolved D. This CDR3 is built from 16 residues. Germline V gene sequence: CDR1 MDHEN, CDR2 SYDVKM. V dropped 3 bases and J dropped 4 bases, with 16 bases sitting between them. CDR3: CASSLQYPGSGNTIYF. The CDR3 DNA reads TGTGCCAGCAGTTTGCAATATCCGGGATCCGGAAACACCATATATTTT.

The chain combines TRBV28 with TRBJ2-4; D is possibly TRBD1 (5 bases). This CDR3 spans 19 amino acids. The germline V gene has CDR1 MDHEN and CDR2 SYDVKM. The V end lost 0 bases, the J end lost 0 bases, and 18 bases lay between the germline ends. CDR3 region: CASSLWGLNRPLAKNIQYF. Written as DNA, the CDR3 is TGTGCCAGCAGTTTATGGGGGTTGAACAGGCCTCTAGCCAAAAACATTCAGTACTTC.

J is TRBJ2-3 and V is TRBV4-3; TRBD2 aligns across 7 bases. Per the germline V gene, CDR1 is LGHNA and CDR2 is YSLEER. Unmatched junction bases numbered 11, after V lost 9 bases and J lost 2 bases. This CDR3 is 15 amino acids long. DNA for the CDR3: TGCGCCAGAGCAGCGGGGAGACTACCCACAGATACGCAGTATTTT. It yields the protein CARAAGRLPTDTQYF.

The CDR3 DNA sequence: TGCGCCAGCAGCTTAGAACAGATTAGCTCCTACGAGCAGTACTTC. Translating it yields CASSLEQISSYEQYF. The rearrangement joins TRBV5-1 to TRBJ2-7; no firm D call. Germline lookup yields CDR1 SGHRS and CDR2 YFSETQ. The ends were cut back, 2 bases at V and 0 bases at J, with 12 bases in the middle. This CDR3 spans 15 amino acids.

The chain has TRBV10-2 and TRBJ2-7, with no clear D. Trimming removed 1 base at V and 2 bases at J, with 6 bases between. Germline-derived CDR1 and CDR2 are WSHSY and SAAADI. The CDR3 has 13 residues. The CDR3 DNA follows: TGCGCCAGCAGTGAGTTTGCAGCCTACGAGCAGTACTTC. This sequence encodes CASSEFAAYEQYF.

This chain uses TRBV10-3 with TRBJ2-3; 8 bases are a match to TRBD2. The CDR3 runs to 15 residues. Germline CDR1 is ENHRY and CDR2 is SYGVKD. Unmatched junction bases numbered 7, after V lost 8 bases and J lost 0 bases. The CDR3 sequence is CAIGDSGVSTDTQYF. DNA for the CDR3: TGTGCCATCGGCGATAGCGGGGTTAGCACAGATACGCAGTATTTT.

This clone was detected a few times. The chain carries TRBV5-1 and TRBJ1-3; D gene uncertain. The CDR3 loop spans 16 amino acids. The V and J ends lost 1 base and 4 bases respectively, with 15 bases between them. Germline V gene data show CDR1 as SGHRS and CDR2 as YFSETQ. The CDR3 here is CASSLNGGSGGNTIYF. DNA of the CDR3: TGCGCCAGCAGCTTGAACGGTGGGTCGGGAGGAAACACCATATATTTT.

The genes are TRBV13 and TRBJ1-2, with a weak D call TRBD1 (6 bases). V shed 1 base and J shed 5 bases, with 11 bases lying between them. The CDR3 consists of 14 residues. CDR1 is PRHDT and CDR2 is FYEKMQ in the germline V gene (reference sequence). The CDR3 bases are TGTGCCAGCAGCTTAGAGCGGGACAATTATGGCTACACCTTC. Translation: CASSLERDNYGYTF.

This chain uses TRBV30 with TRBJ2-7; D is perhaps TRBD2 (6 bases). V was pared by 3 bases and J by 2 bases, with 20 bases between. Germline assignment: CDR1 GTSNPN and CDR2 SVGIG (reference sequence). The CDR3 spans 16 residues. This CDR3 is CAWRRAGRRGPYEQYF. In nucleotides, the CDR3 is TGTGCCTGGAGACGCGCGGGGCGAAGAGGTCCCTACGAGCAGTACTTC.

V usage is TRBV9 and J usage is TRBJ2-3; 9 bases are a match to TRBD1. V was clipped by 3 bases and J by 2 bases; unmatched bases: 10. Germline V gene data show CDR1 as SGDLS and CDR2 as YYNGEE. The CDR3 totals 17 residues. Here the CDR3 reads CASSGTGAQSNTDTQYF. The CDR3 coding sequence is TGTGCCAGCAGCGGGACAGGGGCCCAATCTAACACAGATACGCAGTATTTT. Filled out from reference TRBV9 and TRBJ2-3, the complete variable domain reads DSGVTQTPKHLITATGQRVTLRCSPRSGDLSVYWYQQSLDQGLQFLIQYYNGEERAKGNILERFSAQQFPDLHSELNLSSLELGDSALYFCASSGTGAQSNTDTQYFGPGTRLTVL.

The chain is built from TRBV5-4 and TRBJ1-5; D remains ambiguous. Trimming shortened V by 3 bases and J by 2 bases, and 12 bases separated the two germline ends. The CDR3 runs 15 residues. The V gene's germline CDR1 is SGHNT and CDR2 YYREEE (reference sequence). In nucleotides, the CDR3 is TGTGCCAGCAGCTCTGATGGCGGGGGCAATCAGCCCCAGCATTTT. Its protein is CASSSDGGGNQPQHF. Together with reference TRBV5-4 and TRBJ1-5, the CDR3 gives the full variable domain: ETGVTQSPTHLIKTRGQQVTLRCSSQSGHNTVSWYQQALGQGPQFIFQYYREEENGRGNFPPRFSGLQFPNYSSELNVNALELDDSALYLCASSSDGGGNQPQHFGDGTRLSIL.

The V gene is TRBV6-1, the J gene TRBJ1-5; TRBD1 is a possible D gene (6 bases). CDR1 and CDR2 (germline): MNHNS, SASEGT. The CDR3 runs to 16 residues. V dropped 0 bases and J dropped 5 bases, with 14 bases sitting between them. The CDR3 coding sequence is TGTGCCAGCAGTGAAGCCGTCACAGGGACGGATCAGCCCCAGCATTTT. It codes for CASSEAVTGTDQPQHF.

This chain connects TRBV23-1 to TRBJ2-7; TRBD2 is a possible D gene (5 bases). TRBV23-1 is known as an ORF, though its function is uncertain. V was trimmed by 0 bases and J by 4 bases, leaving 7 bases between them. This CDR3 has 13 amino acids. The CDR3 DNA sequence: TGCGCCAGCAGTCAATCACCGGGGTACGAGCAGTACTTC. This encodes CASSQSPGYEQYF.

V is TRBV30 and J is TRBJ1-5; TRBD1 matches at 7 bases. Trimming removed 3 bases from V and 3 bases from J; junction bases left unmatched: 8. Germline V CDR1 and CDR2: GTSNPN, SVGIG (reference sequence). The CDR3 length is 15 residues. The CDR3: CAWSLPTGDNQPQHF. As DNA, the CDR3 is TGTGCCTGGAGCCTCCCCACAGGGGACAATCAGCCCCAGCATTTT.

This clone was counted between two and nine times. The V and J genes are TRBV7-9 and TRBJ2-1; D remains ambiguous. This CDR3 contains 14 residues. Germline V lookup: CDR1 SEHNR, CDR2 FQNEAQ (reference sequence). Between the trimmed V and J ends, which lost 0 bases and 8 bases, there was a span of 11 bases. DNA for the CDR3: TGTGCCAGCAGCTTAGCCCCGTACAATGATGAGCAGTTCTTC. Translated: CASSLAPYNDEQFF.

The chain links TRBV30 to TRBJ2-7, with 9 bases that match TRBD2. The germline gives CDR1 GTSNPN, CDR2 SVGIG (reference sequence). Unmatched junction bases numbered 5, after V lost 2 bases and J lost 3 bases. This CDR3 is 14 amino acids long. The CDR3 nucleotides read TGTGCCTGGAGTAAAATTAGCGGGAGCTACGAGCAGTACTTC. This encodes CAWSKISGSYEQYF.

This clone was counted a few times. The chain recombines TRBV28 with TRBJ2-5, with 7 bases fitting TRBD2. The closer fit of TRBJ2-7 to the DNA end suggests the J call may be wrong. Germline V gene data show CDR1 as MDHEN and CDR2 as SYDVKM. CDR3 length equals 13 residues. The CDR3 coding sequence is TGTGCCAGCAGTCCGGGACTACCTTACGAGCAGTACTTC. It translates to CASSPGLPYEQYF.

The J gene is TRBJ2-1, the V gene TRBV9, with D perhaps TRBD1 (5 bases). V lost 0 bases, J lost 6 bases, and 10 bases lay in between. The germline V gene has CDR1 SGDLS and CDR2 YYNGEE. The CDR3 contains 14 residues. The CDR3 region has the DNA TGTGCCAGCAGCGTAGCTGCCCAGGGCAATGAGCAGTTCTTC. As protein: CASSVAAQGNEQFF.

The chain links TRBV6-1 to TRBJ2-5, with 8 bases identical to TRBD1. The last part of the DNA fits TRBJ2-7 better; the J call may be wrong. In germline, CDR1 is MNHNS, CDR2 SASEGT. This CDR3 is built from 15 residues. CDR3 sequence (DNA): TGTGCCAGCAGTGAATATGGACAGGGCGTCTACGAGCAGTACTTC. Its translation: CASSEYGQGVYEQYF.

This sequence joins TRBV27 and TRBJ1-1; maybe TRBD1 (5 bases). V lost 4 bases, J lost 2 bases, and 20 bases lay in between. The CDR3 length is 17 residues. Germline values: CDR1 MNHEY, CDR2 SMNVEV (reference sequence). This CDR3 reads CASSYTFWGRDNTEAFF. CDR3 in DNA: TGTGCCAGCAGTTATACGTTTTGGGGGAGGGATAACACTGAAGCTTTCTTT.

The chain combines TRBV9 with TRBJ1-1, with D perhaps matching TRBD1 (6 bases). The V gene lost 4 bases and the J gene lost 7 bases, with 14 bases spanning the gap. Germline values: CDR1 SGDLS, CDR2 YYNGEE. The CDR3 extends over 13 amino acids. The CDR3 nucleotides are TGTGCCAGCAGCCCAAACAGGGCTGATGAAGCTTTCTTT. It translates to CASSPNRADEAFF.